This entry concerns a single T cell receptor (beta chain). Its antigen is not known. CD45RO-negative cells were positively selected for CCR7, leaving out terminally differentiated effector memory CD45RA+ cells. The CDR3 length is 14 residues. From germline, CDR1 is SGHAT and CDR2 FQNNGV. With 1 base removed from V and 2 bases from J, the gap between germline ends came to 8 bases. Genomic DNA of every subset was divided equally among multiple immunoSEQ plates. On sorted subsets, replicate PCRs used approximately 190 ng DNA, or 30,000 or so T cell genomes. Generated by immunoSEQ multiplex PCR, the TCRdb table keeps only in-frame clones and is missing some. The sample lists about 2.1 million clones; approximately 94% were seen once. The data were taken from a study of shared clonotypes between healthy human individuals. Study-wide points: The authors expected sequencing depth to affect clonotype sharing among donors. Sample collection involved blood only; tissue repertoires are likely different.

The chain couples TRBV11-2 to TRBJ2-5; D ambiguous. The sequenced sample was naive CD8+ T cells from PBMCs. This TCR came from a man aged 18 to 35 in good health. Some clones in this sample may be carry-over from other donors' samples. The CDR3 reads CASSLAQRQETQYF. CDR3 DNA: TGTGCCAGCAGCTTAGCGCAGAGACAAGAGACCCAGTACTTC.